Below are 22 T cell receptor beta chains sequenced from a single sample in a study of blood T cells in healthy people across ages. Sample-barcoded 5' priming and a J-beta primer mix drove a second PCR of roughly 7 to 11 cycles. In TCRdb, the 5' RACE reads were re-called with MiXCR into one record per CDR3 protein. The sample holds over a million distinct CDR3 sequences, around 59% seen once. Material for sequencing was blood. The receptors were gathered from a man between 18 and 29 years old in good health.

The genes are TRBV27 and TRBJ1-5; D remains ambiguous. Germline CDR1 reads MNHEY; CDR2 reads SMNVEV (reference sequence). The germline V and J ends were trimmed by 1 base and 0 bases, with 16 bases remaining between them. The CDR3 extends over 18 amino acids. CDR3 sequence reads: CASSLFPHQDYSNQPQHF. The DNA of the CDR3 is TGTGCCAGCAGTTTATTCCCCCACCAGGATTATAGCAATCAGCCCCAGCATTTT.

This clonotype has just one count. The chain joins TRBV4-2 to TRBJ2-3; either TRBD1 or TRBD2 may supply D (5 bases each). The CDR3 runs 14 residues. The V and J ends lost 4 bases and 4 bases respectively, with 12 bases between them. Germline V lookup: CDR1 LGHNA, CDR2 YNFKEQ. The DNA of the CDR3 is TGTGCCAGCAGCCGTCCGGGGCGTTCAGATACGCAGTATTTT. It codes for CASSRPGRSDTQYF.

This clonotype was counted a few times. V gene TRBV3-1 combines with J gene TRBJ2-2; D gene unclear. The CDR3 length is 11 residues. Germline V CDR1 and CDR2: LGHDT, YNNKEL (reference sequence). The V end was cut by 6 bases, the J end by 8 bases, with 7 bases between. This CDR3 is CASSRVGELFF. CDR3 sequence (DNA): TGTGCCAGCAGTCGTGTTGGGGAGCTGTTTTTT. The full variable domain, in which reference TRBV3-1 and TRBJ2-2 provide the parts outside the CDR3, is DTAVSQTPKYLVTQMGNDKSIKCEQNLGHDTMYWYKQDSKKFLKIMFSYNNKELIINETVPNRFSPKSPDKAHLNLHINSLELGDSAVYFCASSRVGELFFGEGSRLTVL.

This chain connects TRBV13 to TRBJ2-5, with unresolved D. With the DNA end fitting TRBJ2-7 better, the J assignment may be wrong. CDR1 is PRHDT and CDR2 is FYEKMQ in the germline V gene (reference sequence). This CDR3 spans 14 amino acids. The DNA for the CDR3 is TGTGCCAGCAGCTTAGGCCTGTACAGAAGCGAGCAGTACTTC. Translated: CASSLGLYRSEQYF.

This chain links TRBV6-5 with TRBJ1-6; maybe TRBD1 (5 bases). The CDR3 contains 14 residues. V was pared by 4 bases and J by 4 bases, with 8 bases between. The V gene's germline CDR1 is MNHEY and CDR2 SVGAGI. The CDR3 bases are TGTGCCAGCAGTTCGACAGAATATAATTCACCCCTCCACTTT. Translated, it gives CASSSTEYNSPLHF.

This sequence joins TRBV12-3 or TRBV12-4 and TRBJ2-3; a possible D gene is TRBD1 (5 bases). The V end lost 2 bases, the J end lost 0 bases, and 15 bases lay between the germline ends. The CDR3 length is 17 residues. The CDR3, as DNA: TGTGCCAGCAGTTTAATAGACAGCTACTCTAGCACAGATACGCAGTATTTT. Encoded protein: CASSLIDSYSSTDTQYF.

V and J are TRBV5-5 and TRBJ2-1, with TRBD1 identical over 12 bases. Germline values: CDR1 SGHKS, CDR2 YYEKEE (reference sequence). CDR3 size: 18 residues. Losses at the gene ends were 3 bases for V and 0 bases for J; bases not matched to a gene: 7. The CDR3 spells CASSSGTGGFLSYNEQFF. DNA for the CDR3: TGTGCCAGCAGCTCCGGGACAGGGGGCTTCCTCTCCTACAATGAGCAGTTCTTC.

Only one count was recorded for this clonotype. The chain recombines TRBV10-3 with TRBJ2-1, with 9 nucleotides matching TRBD1. After removal of 5 bases from V and 7 bases from J, the junction contained 9 bases not matched to a gene. The germline V gene has CDR1 ENHRY and CDR2 SYGVKD. The CDR3 is 15 residues long. CDR3 DNA: TGTGCCATCAGTTCACCGGGACAGGGCGCAAATGAGCAGTTCTTC. It codes for CAISSPGQGANEQFF.

The chain joins TRBV5-1 to TRBJ2-7; tentative D call: TRBD1 (5 bases). CDR3 length: 12 residues. Germline V lookup: CDR1 SGHRS, CDR2 YFSETQ. The CDR3, as DNA: TGCGCTTGGGTAGCAGGGTCCTACGAGCAGTACTTC. This translates into CAWVAGSYEQYF.

A remark on this clonotype: One end of the junction is discordant with germline, which a read error may explain. CDR3 amino acids: CATSRATDTRYF. CDR3 DNA sequence: TGTGCCACCAGCAGAGCCACAGATACGCGGTATTTT. V gene TRBV15 combines with J gene TRBJ2-3; D uncertain. Germline V lookup: CDR1 LNHNV, CDR2 YYDKDF (reference sequence). This CDR3 region has 12 residues.

This clonotype was observed a handful of times. V is TRBV7-2 and J is TRBJ2-3; 7 nucleotides line up with TRBD1. Trimming removed 4 bases from V and 3 bases from J; junction bases left unmatched: 7. CDR3 length: 15 residues. Germline CDR1 reads SGHTA; CDR2 reads FQGNSA. The CDR3 sequence: CASSSHRGLTDTQYF. CDR3 sequence (DNA): TGTGCCAGCAGCTCCCACAGGGGTCTGACAGATACGCAGTATTTT.

This clonotype was recorded a few times. The chain combines TRBV29-1 with TRBJ2-5; a possible D gene is TRBD1 (6 bases). The CDR3 consists of 13 residues. V shed 6 bases and J shed 3 bases, with 14 bases lying between them. CDR1 and CDR2 from the germline V gene are SQVTM and ANQGSEA. The DNA for the CDR3 is TGCAGCGTCCACCCCAGGGGCGAAGAGACCCAGTACTTC. Its translation is CSVHPRGEETQYF.

This clonotype was seen more than once but under ten times. The V and J genes are TRBV10-3 and TRBJ2-4, with 8 bases aligning to TRBD2. The J call is uncertain, as TRBJ2-7 better fits the DNA end. This CDR3 is 13 amino acids long. The germline CDR1 and CDR2 sequences are ENHRY and SYGVKD. The CDR3 spells CAISEEREREQYF. CDR3 bases: TGTGCCATCAGTGAAGAGCGGGAGCGCGAGCAGTACTTC.

This clonotype was seen a few times. The chain has TRBV20-1 and TRBJ1-6; TRBD1 is a possible D gene (6 bases). The V end was cut by 5 bases, the J end by 0 bases, with 17 bases between. The CDR3 is 17 amino acids. Germline V gene lookup returns CDR1 DFQATT and CDR2 SNEGSKA (reference sequence). This chain's CDR3 is CSALENTGSSYNSPLHF. CDR3 DNA: TGCAGTGCTCTCGAAAATACAGGGAGCTCCTATAATTCACCCCTCCACTTT.

The chain couples TRBV4-1 to TRBJ1-1; no firm D call. The CDR3 has 18 residues. The V gene lost 2 bases and the J gene lost 7 bases, with 26 bases spanning the gap. Looked up from germline, CDR1 is MGHRA and CDR2 is YSYEKL. CDR3 DNA sequence: TGCGCCAGCAGCCAATACAATAGCCCCAGCCCGGTCGGGGATGAAGCTTTCTTT. Encoded protein: CASSQYNSPSPVGDEAFF.

This chain uses TRBV28 with TRBJ2-5, with D perhaps TRBD2 (6 bases). Near its end, the DNA agrees better with TRBJ2-7, so the J call may be wrong. The CDR3 runs to 14 residues. Germline V gives CDR1 MDHEN, CDR2 SYDVKM. CDR3: CASSMAGLDHEQYF. The CDR3 nucleotides are TGTGCCAGCAGTATGGCGGGGTTGGATCACGAGCAGTACTTC.

The chain employs TRBV9 and TRBJ2-4; 8 bases map to TRBD1. Germline CDR1 is SGDLS and CDR2 is YYNGEE. With V trimmed by 3 bases and J by 3 bases, 8 bases remained unmatched. This CDR3 is 16 amino acids long. CDR3 in DNA: TGTGCCAGCAGCGCCCAGACAGGGGTGGGCAAAAACATTCAGTACTTC. Translated, it gives CASSAQTGVGKNIQYF.

This clonotype has only a few counts. CDR3: CASSDTGIGNYGYTF. The CDR3 DNA follows: TGTGCCAGCAGTGATACAGGGATTGGGAACTATGGCTACACCTTC. J is TRBJ1-2 and V is TRBV2, with a weak D call TRBD1 (6 bases). Germline-derived CDR1 and CDR2 are SNHLY and FYNNEI. With 3 bases removed from V and 2 bases from J, the gap between germline ends came to 13 bases. The CDR3 spans 15 residues.

This clonotype was observed a few times. The chain has TRBV7-2 and TRBJ2-7; the D is unclear. Between the trimmed V and J ends, which lost 1 base and 4 bases, there was a span of 17 bases. Germline V lookup: CDR1 SGHTA, CDR2 FQGNSA. The CDR3 consists of 16 residues. The DNA for the CDR3 is TGTGCCAGCAGCTTAGAGGCCGCCAGGTTGGGTTACGAGCAGTACTTC. The encoded protein is CASSLEAARLGYEQYF.

The chain is built from TRBV6-6 and TRBJ1-2, with 8 bases identical to TRBD1. The junction had 5 bases not matched to a gene; V was cut back by 2 bases and J by 6 bases. Per germline, CDR1 MNHNY and CDR2 SVGAGI (reference sequence). The CDR3 totals 14 residues. The CDR3 loop reads CASSYPDRGDGYTF. CDR3 coding DNA: TGTGCCAGCAGTTACCCCGACAGGGGTGATGGCTACACCTTC.

The sample holds a few counts of this clonotype. The chain uses TRBV5-1 and TRBJ2-5; TRBD2 is a possible D gene (5 bases). With the DNA end fitting TRBJ2-7 better, the J assignment may be wrong. Germline assignment: CDR1 SGHRS and CDR2 YFSETQ. The CDR3 length is 13 residues. This CDR3 is CASSLSGVSEQYF. CDR3 coding DNA: TGCGCCAGCAGCTTGTCCGGGGTTAGCGAGCAGTACTTC.

The genes are TRBV4-3 and TRBJ2-7; unclear D gene. The CDR3 runs to 14 residues. The V gene's germline CDR1 is LGHNA and CDR2 YSLEER. The V and J ends lost 5 bases and 0 bases respectively, with 11 bases between them. The DNA for the CDR3 is TGCGCCAGCAGCTGGCGAATCAGCTCCTACGAGCAGTACTTC. It yields the protein CASSWRISSYEQYF.